This is a list of T cell receptor beta chains from one sample in a study of regulatory T cells in long-lasting Graves disease. TCRdb reprocessed the multiplex PCR reads with MiXCR, giving one entry per CDR3 protein. The sample consists of hundreds of thousands of distinct CDR3 sequences, roughly 16% of them appearing once. These data were likewise used in another study, on T cells in Graves' hyperthyroidism and ophthalmopathy.

Specimen: peripheral blood mononuclear cells (PBMCs), collected at new diagnosis, from a patient treated with antithyroid drugs. These TCRs come from a young woman with Graves disease. CDR3s include the opening cysteine and the closing phenylalanine or tryptophan. A D gene is named only where the DNA matches it firmly. Clone size appears in some rows only: once, few, many, or a class for an expanded clone.

j_call v_call clone_size d_call cdr3_aa cdr3_nt
TRBJ2-7 TRBV7-2 few TRBD1 CASSLAGTGDEQYF TGTGCCAGCAGCTTAGCGGGGACAGGCGACGAGCAGTACTTC
TRBJ2-2 TRBV11-2 few TRBD1 CASSLAGTVMSGELFF TGTGCCAGCAGCTTAGCCGGGACAGTAATGTCCGGGGAGCTGTTTTTT
TRBJ1-4 TRBV2 many TRBD1 CASRTGANEKLFF TGTGCCAGCAGGACAGGGGCGAATGAAAAACTGTTTTTT
TRBJ2-2 TRBV7-8 NA TRBD2 CASSQRQGYSGRAGELFF TGTGCCAGCAGCCAGCGACAGGGGTATAGCGGGAGGGCCGGGGAGCTGTTTTTT
TRBJ2-5 TRBV7-9 NA TRBD2 CASSGTGLAGQETQYF TGTGCCAGCAGCGGGACGGGACTAGCGGGACAAGAGACCCAGTACTTC
TRBJ2-1 TRBV7-2 many TRBD2 CASSLTGGQQFF TGTGCCAGCAGCTTGACGGGAGGGCAGCAGTTCTTC
TRBJ1-4 TRBV7-9 NA NA CASRDRGSNEKLFF TGTGCCAGCAGGGATAGGGGGAGTAATGAAAAACTGTTTTTT
TRBJ1-5 TRBV30 many NA CAWSVGPALGSNQPQHF TGTGCCTGGAGTGTAGGGCCAGCTCTGGGCAGCAATCAGCCCCAGCATTTT
TRBJ2-7 TRBV2 many NA CASSEGVYEQYF TGTGCCAGCAGTGAGGGGGTTTACGAGCAGTACTTC
TRBJ1-1 TRBV29-1 many NA CSGLRGLNTEAFF TGCAGCGGGCTTAGGGGATTGAACACTGAAGCTTTCTTT
TRBJ2-1 TRBV7-9 many NA CASSLTLGGEQFF TGTGCCAGCAGCTTAACGCTCGGGGGTGAGCAGTTCTTC
TRBJ2-2 TRBV6-1 NA NA CASSETGEGAGELFF TGTGCCAGCAGTGAAACGGGGGAAGGGGCCGGGGAGCTGTTTTTT
TRBJ1-6 TRBV6-1 many NA CASSRLQKDGNYNSPLHF TGTGCCAGCTCCCGCCTCCAAAAGGACGGAAATTATAATTCACCCCTCCACTTT
TRBJ2-3 TRBV11-2 many NA CASSLGLNTDTQYF TGTGCCAGCAGCTTAGGGCTTAACACAGATACGCAGTATTTT
TRBJ2-1 TRBV15 many NA CATSIDGSNEQFF TGTGCCACCAGCATCGATGGGAGCAATGAGCAGTTCTTC
TRBJ2-7 TRBV28 NA TRBD1 CASSLVLVQGARLADAYEQYF TGTGCCAGCAGCTTGGTCCTCGTACAGGGGGCGCGACTAGCTGACGCCTACGAGCAGTACTTC
TRBJ2-6 TRBV7-9 NA TRBD1 CASSQWTGTGANVLTF TGTGCCAGCAGCCAGTGGACAGGGACCGGGGCCAACGTCCTGACTTTC
TRBJ2-3 TRBV3-1 many NA CASSPVGTSPDTQYF TGTGCCAGCAGCCCCGTGGGGACGTCTCCAGATACGCAGTATTTT
TRBJ2-3 TRBV5-1 NA NA CASSLDSGSTDTQYF TGCGCCAGCAGCTTGGACAGCGGAAGCACAGATACGCAGTATTTT
TRBJ1-6 TRBV14 many NA CASSQELGFNSPLHF TGTGCCAGCAGCCAAGAACTGGGGTTCAATTCACCCCTCCACTTT
TRBJ2-7 TRBV5-1 NA TRBD1 CASSSDSSSGGQYF TGCGCCAGCAGTTCGGACAGCTCCTCAGGGGGGCAGTACTTC
TRBJ1-1 TRBV2 many TRBD1 CASSDPGTGYTEAFF TGTGCCAGCAGTGACCCTGGGACAGGGTACACTGAAGCTTTCTTT
TRBJ2-6 TRBV28 many NA CASSLSHGANVLTF TGTGCCAGCAGTTTATCCCATGGGGCCAACGTCCTGACTTTC
TRBJ2-3 TRBV12-3/TRBV12-4 few NA CASSLLRKQLGTDTQYF TGTGCCAGCAGTCTCCTCAGGAAGCAGCTAGGCACAGATACGCAGTATTTT
TRBJ1-2 TRBV7-9 many NA CASSLWEPYGYTF TGTGCCAGCAGCTTATGGGAACCCTATGGCTACACCTTC
TRBJ1-2 TRBV29-1 few TRBD1 CSVEGRPGQYSDGYTF TGCAGCGTTGAAGGTCGCCCGGGACAGTATTCTGATGGCTACACCTTC
TRBJ1-1 TRBV5-1 many NA CASSLLQETEAFF TGCGCCAGCAGCTTGTTGCAGGAGACTGAAGCTTTCTTT
TRBJ2-7 TRBV18 many NA CASSSLQEEQYF TGTGCCAGCTCGTCGCTTCAGGAAGAGCAGTACTTC
TRBJ2-3 TRBV2 many NA CASSGGEILPQYF TGTGCCAGCAGTGGTGGGGAGATACTTCCGCAGTATTTT
TRBJ1-2 TRBV30 many NA CAWSVASFGGYTF TGTGCCTGGAGTGTGGCCAGTTTCGGTGGCTACACCTTC
TRBJ2-3 TRBV12-3/TRBV12-4 many NA CASSPRGGRADTQYF TGTGCCAGCAGTCCCCGGGGCGGCCGAGCAGATACGCAGTATTTT
TRBJ1-1 TRBV27 many NA CASSSGFMNTEAFF TGTGCCAGCAGTTCGGGGTTCATGAACACTGAAGCTTTCTTT
TRBJ1-1 TRBV6-2/TRBV6-3 many NA CASSYRGNTEAFF TGTGCCAGCAGTTACAGGGGTAACACTGAAGCTTTCTTT
TRBJ2-1 TRBV27 many NA CASSLVRNNEQFF TGTGCCAGCAGTTTGGTGCGGAACAATGAGCAGTTCTTC
TRBJ1-1 TRBV10-3 NA NA CAISESPQRNTEAFF TGTGCCATCAGTGAGAGCCCACAGAGGAACACTGAAGCTTTCTTT
TRBJ1-2 TRBV28 many NA CASSLDTDYGYTF TGTGCCAGCAGTCTCGACACGGACTATGGCTACACCTTC
TRBJ1-4 TRBV9 few NA CASSGGREKLFF TGTGCCAGCAGTGGAGGGAGGGAAAAACTGTTTTTT
TRBJ2-5 TRBV2 NA TRBD2 CASKGRALGETQYF TGTGCCAGCAAAGGGAGGGCGTTAGGGGAGACCCAGTACTTC
TRBJ1-2 TRBV5-1 NA NA CASSSRGGVNGYTF TGCGCCAGCAGCTCCCGTGGGGGGGTGAATGGCTACACCTTC